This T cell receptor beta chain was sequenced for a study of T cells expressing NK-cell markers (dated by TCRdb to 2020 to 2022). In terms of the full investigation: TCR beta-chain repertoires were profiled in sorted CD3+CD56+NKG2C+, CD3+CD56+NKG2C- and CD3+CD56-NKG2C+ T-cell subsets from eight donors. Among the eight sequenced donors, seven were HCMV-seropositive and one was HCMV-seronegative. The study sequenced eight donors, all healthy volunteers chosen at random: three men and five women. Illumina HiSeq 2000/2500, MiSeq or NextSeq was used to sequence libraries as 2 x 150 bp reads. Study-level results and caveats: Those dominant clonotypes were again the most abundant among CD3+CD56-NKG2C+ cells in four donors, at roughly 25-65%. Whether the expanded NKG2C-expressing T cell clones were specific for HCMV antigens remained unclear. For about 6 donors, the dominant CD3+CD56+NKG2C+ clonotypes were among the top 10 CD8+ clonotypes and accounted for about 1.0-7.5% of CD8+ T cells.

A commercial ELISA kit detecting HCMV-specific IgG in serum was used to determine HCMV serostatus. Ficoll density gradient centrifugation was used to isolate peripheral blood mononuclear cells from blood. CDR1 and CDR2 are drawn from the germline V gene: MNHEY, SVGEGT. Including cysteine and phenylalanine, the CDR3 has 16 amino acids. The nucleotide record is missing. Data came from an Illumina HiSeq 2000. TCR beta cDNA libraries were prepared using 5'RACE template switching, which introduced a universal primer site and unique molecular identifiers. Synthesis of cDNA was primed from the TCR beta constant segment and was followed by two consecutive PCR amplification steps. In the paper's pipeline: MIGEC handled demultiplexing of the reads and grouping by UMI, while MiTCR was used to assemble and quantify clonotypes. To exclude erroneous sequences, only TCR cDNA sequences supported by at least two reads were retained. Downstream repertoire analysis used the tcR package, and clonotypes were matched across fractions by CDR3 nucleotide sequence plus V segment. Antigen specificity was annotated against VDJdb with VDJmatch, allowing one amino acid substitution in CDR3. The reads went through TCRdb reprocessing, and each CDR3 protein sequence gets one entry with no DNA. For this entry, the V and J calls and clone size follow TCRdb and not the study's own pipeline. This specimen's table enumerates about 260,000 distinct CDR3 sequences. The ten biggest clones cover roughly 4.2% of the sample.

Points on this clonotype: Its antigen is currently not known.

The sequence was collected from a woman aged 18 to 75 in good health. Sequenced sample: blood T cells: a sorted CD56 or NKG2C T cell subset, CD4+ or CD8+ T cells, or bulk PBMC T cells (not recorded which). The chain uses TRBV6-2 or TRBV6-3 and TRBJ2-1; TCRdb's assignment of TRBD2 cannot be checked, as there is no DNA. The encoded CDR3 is CASRSGGALAYNEQFF.